This TCR beta chain was profiled in a study of cytomegalovirus exposure and HLA in healthy donors. This CDR3 spans 14 amino acids. CDR1 and CDR2 from the germline V gene are SNHLY and FYNNEI. The V gene end was trimmed by 1 base and the J gene end by 5 bases; junction bases not matched to a gene: 5. Whole-study results and caveats: Rarity characterized most TCR sequences, yet some public TCRs appeared in many donors.

Vbeta (60) and Jbeta (13) primers were used in the PCR. Method: immunoSEQ multiplex PCR; TCRdb's copy keeps in-frame clones and lacks some. The sample lists over 100,000 clones, about two thirds occurring once. To note about this clone: Its antigen is as yet unknown.

Sequenced material: PBMCs. This sequence originates from a man between 40 and 49 years old in good health and CMV-seropositive. The chain carries TRBV2 and TRBJ2-7, with 7 bases lining up with TRBD1. CDR3 nucleotide sequence: TGTGCCAGCAGTGAAGAGGGACAGTTCAACGAGCAGTACTTC. Protein product: CASSEEGQFNEQYF. The full variable domain, with the rest looked up from reference TRBV2 and TRBJ2-7, is EPEVTQTPSHQVTQMGQEVILRCVPISNHLYFYWYRQILGQKVEFLVSFYNNEISEKSEIFDDQFSVERPDGSNFTLKIRSTKLEDSAMYFCASSEEGQFNEQYFGPGTRLTVT.